The present T cell receptor beta chain was sequenced within a study of shared T cell receptors in the human thymus. The protocol was immunoSEQ multiplex PCR, while the TCRdb copy is restricted to in-frame clones and leaves out a portion. Of about 730,000 clones in the sample, 80% to 90% were seen once. Germline V CDR1 and CDR2: LGHNA, YSLEER. The CDR3 sequence is 15 residues long. The germline V and J ends were trimmed by 1 base and 3 bases, with 10 bases remaining between them. These records were also assigned to another study, of human thymus T cells. Per that paper: In thymic and blood repertoires alike, V and J usage looked biased.

Sequenced material: thymocytes. The rearrangement joins TRBV4-3 to TRBJ1-3; D gene uncertain. The TCR sequence derives from a girl in the first two years of life with a congenital heart defect. DNA for the CDR3: TGCGCCAGCAGCCAAGGGCGCAGGCATGGAAACACCATATATTTT. Residues: CASSQGRRHGNTIYF.